This T cell receptor beta chain was documented in a study of T cell repertoires in cytomegalovirus infection. MiXCR was run by TCRdb on the reads, yielding one entry per CDR3 protein. The sample records about 190,000 distinct CDR3 sequences, 28% being singletons. About this clonotype: Its antigen remains unidentified.

Study results and limitations: The cumulative frequency of public TCR beta families distinguished individuals who carried CMV together with the relevant HLA. Ex vivo responses were dominated by HLA-C-restricted CMV-specific TCR beta clonotypes.

The specimen was PBMCs. The sequence was obtained from a human donor in good health (CMV status not recorded). Some clones in this sample may be carry-over from other donors' samples.

The CDR3 sequence is CASSSGRVTNYGYTF. CDR3 nucleotides: TGTGCCAGCAGCTCTGGACGGGTCACTAACTATGGCTACACCTTC. This sequence joins TRBV7-3 and TRBJ1-2; D not certain. The germline gives CDR1 SGHTA, CDR2 FQGTGA. The CDR3 totals 15 residues. V dropped 4 bases and J dropped 0 bases, with 12 bases sitting between them.